The entry below describes one T cell receptor beta chain. The CDR3 has 17 amino acids. Per germline, CDR1 SGHRS and CDR2 YFSETQ. V lost 4 bases, J lost 0 bases, and 5 bases stayed unmatched. Original handling: Reference gene primer amplification yielded estimated nucleated cell counts. Measured with immunoSEQ multiplex PCR; TCRdb has only the in-frame clones, and not every one. That table is the source of V, J and clone size, and D and trimming were worked out from the DNA. This table has about 210,000 clones, 75% to 85% appearing once. This sample is drawn from a study of blood T cell repertoires in COVID-19. Study details: There were acute and convalescent COVID-19 samples, and they came from the United States, Italy and Spain.

Enrollees, about 18 to 90 years old, lived in 20 to 25 US areas. Cohort 3 recovery required two negative PCRs, clearance, or symptom resolution. Sequencing was performed on PBMCs or T cells enriched from blood (not recorded which). The chain recombines TRBV5-1 with TRBJ2-2, with 11 bases identical to TRBD1. The origin of this receptor is a man between 35 and 55 years old who had recovered from COVID-19. CDR3 sequence: CASSPGQGVSNTGELFF. The CDR3 nucleotides read TGCGCCAGCAGCCCGGGACAGGGGGTTTCGAACACCGGGGAGCTGTTTTTT. The full variable domain, its missing parts supplied by reference TRBV5-1 and TRBJ2-2, is KAGVTQTPRYLIKTRGQQVTLSCSPISGHRSVSWYQQTPGQGLQFLFEYFSETQRNKGNFPGRFSGRQFSNSRSEMNVSTLELGDSALYLCASSPGQGVSNTGELFFGEGSRLTVL.